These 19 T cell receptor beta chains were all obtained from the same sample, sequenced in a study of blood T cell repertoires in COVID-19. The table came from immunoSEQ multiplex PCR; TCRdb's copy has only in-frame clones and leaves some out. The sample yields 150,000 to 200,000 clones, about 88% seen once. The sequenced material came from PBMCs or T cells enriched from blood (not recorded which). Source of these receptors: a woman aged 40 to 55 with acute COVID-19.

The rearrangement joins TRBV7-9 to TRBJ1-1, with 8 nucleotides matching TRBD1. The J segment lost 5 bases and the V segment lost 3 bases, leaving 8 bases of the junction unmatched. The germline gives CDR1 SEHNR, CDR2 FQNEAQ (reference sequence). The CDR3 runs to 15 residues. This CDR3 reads CASSFGQGFGTEAFF. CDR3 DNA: TGTGCCAGCAGCTTTGGACAGGGTTTCGGAACTGAAGCTTTCTTT.

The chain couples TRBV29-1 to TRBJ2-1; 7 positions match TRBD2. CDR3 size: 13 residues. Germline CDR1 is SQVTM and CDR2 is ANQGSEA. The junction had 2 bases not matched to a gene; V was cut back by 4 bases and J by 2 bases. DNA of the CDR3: TGCAGCGTTGGCAGCGGGACCTACAATGAGCAGTTCTTC. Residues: CSVGSGTYNEQFF.

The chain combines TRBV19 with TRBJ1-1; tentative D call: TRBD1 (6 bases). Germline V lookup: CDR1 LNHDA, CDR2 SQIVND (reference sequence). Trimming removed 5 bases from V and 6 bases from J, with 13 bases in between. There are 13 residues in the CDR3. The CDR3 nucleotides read TGTGCCAGTAGTCCGAGTAGGGGGTCTGAAGCTTTCTTT. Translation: CASSPSRGSEAFF.

CDR3 DNA sequence: TGTGCCAGCAGTTATCAGATGGATACGCAGTATTTT. It encodes CASSYQMDTQYF. V usage is TRBV6-5 and J usage is TRBJ2-3; D unresolved. The CDR3 totals 12 residues. CDR1 is MNHEY, CDR2 SVGAGI, per germline. V gave up 3 bases and J gave up 6 bases, with 7 bases separating them.

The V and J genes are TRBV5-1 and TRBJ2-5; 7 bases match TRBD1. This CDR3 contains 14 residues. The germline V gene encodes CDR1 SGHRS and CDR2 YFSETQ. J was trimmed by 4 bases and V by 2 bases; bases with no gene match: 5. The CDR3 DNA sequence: TGCGCCAGCAGCTTAAGGGGGCGCCGAGAGACCCAGTACTTC. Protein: CASSLRGRRETQYF.

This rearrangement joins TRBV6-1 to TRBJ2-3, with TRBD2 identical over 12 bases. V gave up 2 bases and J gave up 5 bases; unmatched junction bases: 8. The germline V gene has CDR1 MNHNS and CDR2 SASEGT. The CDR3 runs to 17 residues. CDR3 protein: CASSERLAGGPKDTQYF. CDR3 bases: TGTGCCAGCAGTGAAAGGCTAGCGGGGGGGCCCAAAGATACGCAGTATTTT.

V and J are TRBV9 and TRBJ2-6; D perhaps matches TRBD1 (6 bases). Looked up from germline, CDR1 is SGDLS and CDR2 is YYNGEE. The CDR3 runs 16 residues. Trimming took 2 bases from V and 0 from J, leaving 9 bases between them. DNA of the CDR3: TGTGCCAGCAGCGTTATGGACAGCTCTGGGGCCAACGTCCTGACTTTC. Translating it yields CASSVMDSSGANVLTF.

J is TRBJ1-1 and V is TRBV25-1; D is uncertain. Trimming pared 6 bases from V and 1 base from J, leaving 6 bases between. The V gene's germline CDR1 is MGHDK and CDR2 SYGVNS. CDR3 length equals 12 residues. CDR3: CASSRGNTEAFF. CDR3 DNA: TGTGCCAGCAGCAGAGGGAACACTGAAGCTTTCTTT.

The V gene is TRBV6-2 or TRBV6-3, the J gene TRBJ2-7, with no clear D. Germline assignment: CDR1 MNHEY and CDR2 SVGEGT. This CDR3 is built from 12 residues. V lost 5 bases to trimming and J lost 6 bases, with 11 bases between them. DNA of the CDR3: TGTGCCAGCAGTCCCCTAAATCGCGAGCAGTACTTC. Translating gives CASSPLNREQYF.

The CDR3 loop reads CASSAGHLNTEAFF. CDR3 sequence (DNA): TGTGCCAGTAGTGCCGGACACCTGAACACTGAAGCTTTCTTT. The chain couples TRBV19 to TRBJ1-1, with D perhaps matching TRBD1 (5 bases). The CDR3 spans 14 residues. CDR1 and CDR2 (germline): LNHDA, SQIVND (reference sequence). V shed 5 bases and J shed 0 bases, with 10 bases lying between them.

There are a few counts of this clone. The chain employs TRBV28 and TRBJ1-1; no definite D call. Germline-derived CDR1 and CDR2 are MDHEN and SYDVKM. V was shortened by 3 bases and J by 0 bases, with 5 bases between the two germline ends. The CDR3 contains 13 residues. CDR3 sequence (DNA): TGTGCCAGCAGTTTTATCCTGAACACTGAAGCTTTCTTT. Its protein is CASSFILNTEAFF.

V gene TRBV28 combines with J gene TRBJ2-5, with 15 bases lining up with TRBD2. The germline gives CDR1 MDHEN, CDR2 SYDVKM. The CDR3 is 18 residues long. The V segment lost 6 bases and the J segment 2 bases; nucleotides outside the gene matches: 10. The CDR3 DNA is TGTGCCAGCAGGAAACCGGGACTAGCGGGGGGACGACAAGAGACCCAGTACTTC. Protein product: CASRKPGLAGGRQETQYF.

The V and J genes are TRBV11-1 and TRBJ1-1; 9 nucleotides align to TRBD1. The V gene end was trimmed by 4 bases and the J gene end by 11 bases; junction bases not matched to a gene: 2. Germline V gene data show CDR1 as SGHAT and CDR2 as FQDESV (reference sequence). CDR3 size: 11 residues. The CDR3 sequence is CASSYGQGAFF. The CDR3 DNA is TGTGCCAGCAGCTATGGACAGGGGGCTTTCTTT.

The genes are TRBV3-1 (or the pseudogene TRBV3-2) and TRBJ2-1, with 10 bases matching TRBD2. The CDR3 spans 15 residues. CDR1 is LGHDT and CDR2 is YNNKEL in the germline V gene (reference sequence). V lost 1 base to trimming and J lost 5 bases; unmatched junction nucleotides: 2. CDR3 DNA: TGTGCCAGCAGCCAAGGGACTAGCGGACACAATGAGCAGTTCTTC. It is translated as CASSQGTSGHNEQFF.

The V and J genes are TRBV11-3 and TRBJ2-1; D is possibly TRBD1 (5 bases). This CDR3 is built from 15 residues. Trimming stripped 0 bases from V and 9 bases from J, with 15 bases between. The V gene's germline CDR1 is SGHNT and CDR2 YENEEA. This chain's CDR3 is CASSLDGHPYGEQFF. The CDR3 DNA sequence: TGTGCCAGCAGCTTAGACGGACACCCCTATGGTGAGCAGTTCTTC.

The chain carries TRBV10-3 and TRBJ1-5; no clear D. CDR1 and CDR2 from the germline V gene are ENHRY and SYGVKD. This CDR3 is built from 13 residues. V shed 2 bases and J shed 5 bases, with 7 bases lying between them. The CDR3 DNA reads TGTGCCATCAGTGAGGGTAGATATCAGCCCCAGCATTTT. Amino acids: CAISEGRYQPQHF.

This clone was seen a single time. CDR3 DNA sequence: TGTGCCAGCAGCCAAGAAGGGGTAAGCTCCTACAATGAGCAGTTCTTC. This gives the protein CASSQEGVSSYNEQFF. The chain links TRBV14 to TRBJ2-1; possibly TRBD1 for D (5 bases). The CDR3 extends over 16 amino acids. Per the germline V gene, CDR1 is SGHDN and CDR2 is FVKESK. V lost 0 bases to trimming and J lost 0 bases, with 9 bases between them. The variable domain in full, completed from reference TRBV14 and TRBJ2-1, reads EAGVTQFPSHSVIEKGQTVTLRCDPISGHDNLYWYRRVMGKEIKFLLHFVKESKQDESGMPNNRFLAERTGGTYSTLKVQPAELEDSGVYFCASSQEGVSSYNEQFFGPGTRLTVL.

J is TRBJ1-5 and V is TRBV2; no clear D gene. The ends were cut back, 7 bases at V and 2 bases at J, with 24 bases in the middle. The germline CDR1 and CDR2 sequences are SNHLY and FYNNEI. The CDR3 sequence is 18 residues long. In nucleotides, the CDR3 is TGTGCCAGCACCACCTTAGATGGCCGGAGAAGCGGCAATCAGCCCCAGCATTTT. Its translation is CASTTLDGRRSGNQPQHF.

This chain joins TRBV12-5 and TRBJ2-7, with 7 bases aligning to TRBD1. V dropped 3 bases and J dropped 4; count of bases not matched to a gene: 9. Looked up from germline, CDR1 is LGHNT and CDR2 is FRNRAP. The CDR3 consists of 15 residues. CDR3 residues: CASGLRGGPRYEQYF. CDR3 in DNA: TGTGCTAGTGGTTTACGAGGGGGCCCGAGGTACGAGCAGTACTTC. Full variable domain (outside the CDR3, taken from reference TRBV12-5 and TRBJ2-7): DARVTQTPRHKVTEMGQEVTMRCQPILGHNTVFWYRQTMMQGLELLAYFRNRAPLDDSGMPKDRFSAEMPDATLATLKIQPSEPRDSAVYFCASGLRGGPRYEQYFGPGTRLTVT.